The T cell receptor beta chain under discussion was sequenced for a study of graft-versus-host responses after intestinal transplantation. Study-wide background: Recipients had multivisceral, liver-intestinal, or isolated intestinal transplants. Overall study findings and caveats: Early HvG declines after transplant were associated with peak circulating GvH clone levels. Marrow from the recipient contained GvH clones, some of which had appeared first in ileum or blood.

Trimming cost V 3 bases and J 7 bases; bases outside gene matches: 6. The CDR3 extends over 13 amino acids. Germline CDR1 and CDR2: SGHAT and FQNNGV. Profiled with immunoSEQ multiplex PCR; TCRdb holds only in-frame clones, not every one. The sample carries about 120,000 clones, roughly nine tenths recorded once. On this clone itself: Its specificity is unknown.

This chain uses TRBV11-2 with TRBJ2-7; 7 nucleotides match TRBD2. This TCR came from a human donor who received an intestinal transplant. The source was unstimulated CD4+ T cells sorted from spleen or lymph node cells, collected before intestinal transplant. CDR3 loop: CASSLGLPWEQYF. The CDR3, as DNA: TGTGCCAGCAGCTTGGGACTACCCTGGGAGCAGTACTTC. The entire variable domain, with the rest obtained from reference TRBV11-2 and TRBJ2-7, is as follows: EAGVAQSPRYKIIEKRQSVAFWCNPISGHATLYWYQQILGQGPKLLIQFQNNGVVDDSQLPKDRFSAERLKGVDSTLKIQPAKLEDSAVYLCASSLGLPWEQYFGPGTRLTVT.